Each of the 7 T cell receptor beta chains below was sequenced from the same sample in a study of spatial heterogeneity in lung cancer. Time point specified: sample taken at primary tumor resection. MiXCR was run by TCRdb on the 5' RACE reads, yielding one entry per CDR3 protein. Of about 45,000 distinct CDR3 sequences in the sample, approximately 13% were seen once. The source material was PBMCs, sampled at surgery. The receptors were gathered from a male donor with early-stage non-small cell lung cancer.

This clonotype was seen ten or more times. This rearrangement joins TRBV7-9 to TRBJ2-1; D gene uncertain. The CDR3 totals 14 residues. Trimming took off 5 bases at V and 7 bases at J, with 15 bases between the two ends. From germline, CDR1 is SEHNR and CDR2 FQNEAQ (reference sequence). The DNA for the CDR3 is TGTGCCAGCAGCAAGGCGGAATCCAGGAATGAGCAGTTCTTC. Its protein is CASSKAESRNEQFF.

This clonotype was found many times. The genes are TRBV3-1 and TRBJ1-5; 8 bases agree with TRBD1. The CDR3 loop spans 14 amino acids. V gave up 1 base and J gave up 4 bases; unmatched junction bases: 0. Germline V CDR1 and CDR2: LGHDT, YNNKEL (reference sequence). The CDR3 is CASSQGTGNQPQHF. CDR3 sequence (DNA): TGTGCCAGCAGCCAAGGGACAGGGAATCAGCCCCAGCATTTT.

In its sample, this clonotype was seen many times. V and J are TRBV3-1 and TRBJ1-6, with no clear D. This CDR3 region has 13 residues. V was shortened by 4 bases and J by 8 bases, with 9 bases between the two germline ends. Per germline, CDR1 LGHDT and CDR2 YNNKEL (reference sequence). CDR3 sequence: CASSPSRDSPLHF. CDR3 bases: TGTGCCAGCAGCCCAAGTAGGGATTCACCCCTCCACTTT.

This chain links TRBV6-6 with TRBJ1-2; D remains ambiguous. With 2 bases removed from V and 7 bases from J, the gap between germline ends came to 14 bases. Germline V CDR1 and CDR2: MNHNY, SVGAGI (reference sequence). The CDR3 extends over 14 amino acids. As DNA, the CDR3 is TGTGCCAGCAGTTACGAAAGGATTACTCCTGGCTACACCTTC. Protein product: CASSYERITPGYTF.

This clonotype was detected only a few times. The V call is TRBV7-6, the J call TRBJ2-1; D may match TRBD1 or TRBD2 (6 bases each). The CDR3 is made up of 12 amino acids. Germline lookup yields CDR1 SGHVS and CDR2 FNYEAQ. V was clipped by 5 bases and J by 6 bases, with 8 bases between them. The CDR3 is CASSRGRNEQFF. CDR3 nucleotide sequence: TGTGCCAGCAGCCGGGGGCGCAATGAGCAGTTCTTC.

This clonotype was detected only a few times. The CDR3 protein is CASSASGTSTDTQYF. CDR3 in DNA: TGCGCCAGCAGCGCCTCCGGGACTAGCACAGATACGCAGTATTTT. This chain joins TRBV5-1 and TRBJ2-3; D may be TRBD2 (6 bases). This CDR3 is 15 amino acids long. V dropped 4 bases and J dropped 0 bases, with 12 bases sitting between them. Germline CDR1 and CDR2: SGHRS and YFSETQ.

The rearrangement uses TRBV29-1 and TRBJ2-5, with D possibly being TRBD2 (6 bases). The CDR3 is 15 residues long. Germline V CDR1 and CDR2: SQVTM, ANQGSEA. Deletions cut 5 bases from V and 5 bases from J, with 21 bases between. CDR3 sequence (DNA): TGCAGCGTTCTCGCCCAAGCTAGCGCGTATGAGACCCAGTACTTC. This codes for CSVLAQASAYETQYF.